This T cell receptor (beta chain) originates from a study of shared clonotypes between healthy human individuals. Study-wide results and limits: Around 5.3% of naive CD4 clonotypes were shared across a few donors. Rarefaction gave evidence that sorted-subset sequencing remained incomplete despite large depth.

V shed 3 bases and J 6 bases; nucleotides not matched to a gene: 5. Germline-derived CDR1 and CDR2 are SGDLS and YYNGEE. The CDR3 runs to 14 residues. As for this clone: Antigen specificity is unknown.

Sorted-subset replicate PCR reactions contained approximately 190 ng DNA, corresponding to tens of thousands of T cell genomes. The method was immunoSEQ multiplex PCR; TCRdb's version includes in-frame clones alone and lacks a portion of them. Among more than 2 million clones listed, 95% were seen once. Sequencing was carried out using naive CD4+ T cells sorted from blood. Regarding subset: CD45RA+ positively selected. The chain uses TRBV9 and TRBJ1-5; 8 bases align to TRBD1. The TCR originated in a man aged 18 to 35 in good health. The CDR3 is CASSAGQVGQPQHF. CDR3 DNA: TGTGCCAGCAGCGCGGGACAGGTCGGTCAGCCCCAGCATTTT.